The subject of this entry is one TCR beta chain. What it binds is unknown. The CDR3 totals 15 residues. Germline V lookup: CDR1 ENHRY, CDR2 SYGVKD. Trimming cost V 4 bases and J 3 bases; bases outside gene matches: 8. The entry originates in a study of T-cell memory formation after mild COVID-19. Overall study findings and caveats: Memory sampled before infection contained some responding clones, suggesting cross-reactive memory joined. Day 15 to 85 contracting clones showed balanced CD4/CD8; later expanders leaned CD4+.

TCRdb called the 5' RACE reads again in MiXCR, with one record for every CDR3 protein. The table lists 150,000 to 200,000 distinct CDR3 sequences, 15% to 20% of them singletons. This TCR derives from an adult woman who had mild COVID-19 (a few samples of this study predate the infection). Cell type and time point are not known. Sequencing was carried out using PBMCs or a T cell subset sorted from them (not recorded which). The chain employs TRBV10-3 and TRBJ2-7, with 8 nucleotides matching TRBD1. The CDR3 loop is CAISGGTGQHYEQYF. Written as DNA, the CDR3 is TGTGCCATCAGTGGAGGGACAGGACAGCACTACGAGCAGTACTTC.